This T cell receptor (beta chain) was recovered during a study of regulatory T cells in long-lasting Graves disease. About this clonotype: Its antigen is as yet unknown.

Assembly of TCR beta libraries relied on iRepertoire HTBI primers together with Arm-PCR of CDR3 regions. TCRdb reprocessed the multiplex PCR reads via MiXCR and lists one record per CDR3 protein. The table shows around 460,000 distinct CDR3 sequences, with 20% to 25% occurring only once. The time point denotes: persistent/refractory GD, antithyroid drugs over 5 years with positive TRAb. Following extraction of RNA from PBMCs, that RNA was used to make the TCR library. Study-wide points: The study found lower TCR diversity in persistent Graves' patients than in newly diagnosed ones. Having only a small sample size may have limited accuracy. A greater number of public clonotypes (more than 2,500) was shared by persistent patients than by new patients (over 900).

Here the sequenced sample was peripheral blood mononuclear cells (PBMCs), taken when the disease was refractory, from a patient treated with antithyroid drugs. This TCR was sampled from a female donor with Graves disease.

The CDR3 DNA reads as TGTGCCAGCAGCCAAGTTCTCAGCGGCTCCTACAATGAGCAGTTCTTC. Its protein is CASSQVLSGSYNEQFF. The V call is TRBV14, the J call TRBJ2-1; possible D gene TRBD2, 5 bases. The length of the CDR3 is 16 residues. Trimming took off 1 base at V and 0 bases at J, with 10 bases between the two ends. Germline CDR1 and CDR2: SGHDN and FVKESK.